These 29 T cell receptor beta chains share one sample of origin, sequenced in a study of PD-1 blockade in classical Hodgkin lymphoma. Time point defined: cycle 4 day 1 (C4D1), after six to seven weeks of nivolumab. Relapse after autologous stem cell transplantation occurred in every patient, and brentuximab vedotin exposure varied. Profiling relied on immunoSEQ multiplex PCR, and the TCRdb table lists in-frame clones only, not all of them. The top ten clones hold 17% of a sample with fewer than 35,000 clones, around 80% of them seen once. Sample: peripheral blood mononuclear cells (PBMCs), taken before the fourth cycle of nivolumab. These receptors came from a human donor with classical Hodgkin lymphoma.

This clone appeared a few times. The V call is TRBV28, the J call TRBJ1-2; D might be TRBD1 (5 bases). V lost 2 bases and J 8 bases, leaving 9 bases between the germline ends. CDR1 and CDR2 from the germline V gene are MDHEN and SYDVKM. The CDR3 has 12 residues. CDR3 nucleotide sequence: TGTGCCAGCAGTTTAGGGACTTACGGCTACACCTTC. Translating gives CASSLGTYGYTF.

This clone has a handful of counts. The chain employs TRBV2 and TRBJ1-1, with D maybe TRBD1 (5 bases). Germline V lookup: CDR1 SNHLY, CDR2 FYNNEI. V shed 6 bases and J shed 0 bases, with 11 bases lying between them. There are 14 residues in the CDR3. Here the CDR3 reads CASRQDKVNTEAFF. In nucleotides, the CDR3 is TGTGCCAGCAGACAGGACAAGGTGAACACTGAAGCTTTCTTT. The whole variable domain, filled in from reference TRBV2 and TRBJ1-1, reads EPEVTQTPSHQVTQMGQEVILRCVPISNHLYFYWYRQILGQKVEFLVSFYNNEISEKSEIFDDQFSVERPDGSNFTLKIRSTKLEDSAMYFCASRQDKVNTEAFFGQGTRLTVV.

V and J are TRBV19 and TRBJ1-1; TRBD1 agrees at 8 bases. CDR1 LNHDA and CDR2 SQIVND come from the germline V gene (reference sequence). J gave up 5 bases and V 5 bases, and 4 bases lay outside the gene matches. The CDR3 contains 13 residues. In DNA form, the CDR3 reads TGTGCCAGTAGTGACAGGGGAAGGACTGAAGCTTTCTTT. The encoded protein is CASSDRGRTEAFF. The variable domain in full, with the rest retrieved from reference TRBV19 and TRBJ1-1, is DGGITQSPKYLFRKEGQNVTLSCEQNLNHDAMYWYRQDPGQGLRLIYYSQIVNDFQKGDIAEGYSVSREKKESFPLTVTSAQKNPTAFYLCASSDRGRTEAFFGQGTRLTVV.

In this sample, this clone turned up once. The chain uses TRBV23-1 and TRBJ2-3; 9 bases are a match to TRBD1. TRBV23-1 is identified as an open reading frame with a role that is uncertain. This CDR3 has 16 amino acids. V lost 6 bases to trimming and J lost 4 bases; unmatched junction nucleotides: 11. As DNA, the CDR3 is TGCGCCAGCAGCCCATCCCGGGACAGGGTACCAGATACGCAGTATTTT. Protein sequence: CASSPSRDRVPDTQYF.

This rearrangement joins TRBV29-1 to TRBJ1-2; 7 nucleotides match TRBD1. The CDR3 is 14 amino acids. Germline CDR1 SQVTM, CDR2 ANQGSEA. Unmatched junction bases numbered 12, after V lost 3 bases and J lost 8 bases. The CDR3, as DNA: TGCAGCGTTGACCCGTCGGAGGGGGCTAGAGGCTACACCTTC. Translation: CSVDPSEGARGYTF.

The gene calls are TRBV7-2 and TRBJ1-1; D may be TRBD1 (5 bases). The CDR3 length is 14 residues. Germline V gene lookup returns CDR1 SGHTA and CDR2 FQGNSA. Trimming cost V 2 bases and J 5 bases, with 12 bases left between them. In DNA, the CDR3 is TGTGCCAGCAGCTTATCTACAGGACGGACTGAAGCTTTCTTT. As protein: CASSLSTGRTEAFF.

This clone was seen only a few times. DNA for the CDR3: TGTGCCACCAGCAGTGCCGGGACAGGGGCAGAAAAACTGTTTTTT. Translating gives CATSSAGTGAEKLFF. The J gene is TRBJ1-4, the V gene TRBV15; 10 nucleotides match TRBD1. The V and J ends lost 3 bases and 8 bases, in that order; junction bases with no gene match: 6. Germline CDR1 and CDR2: LNHNV and YYDKDF (reference sequence). The CDR3 length is 15 residues.

The V gene is TRBV15, the J gene TRBJ2-7; maybe TRBD2 (6 bases). This CDR3 spans 13 amino acids. Between the trimmed V and J ends, which lost 6 bases and 2 bases, there was a span of 11 bases. CDR1 LNHNV and CDR2 YYDKDF come from the germline V gene (reference sequence). The CDR3 protein is CATREGWAYEQYF. The CDR3 nucleotides read TGTGCCACCAGGGAGGGCTGGGCCTACGAGCAGTACTTC.

The V and J genes are TRBV5-6 and TRBJ1-2; 7 positions match TRBD1. CDR3 length: 16 residues. Per the germline V gene, CDR1 is SGHDT and CDR2 is YYEEEE. With 4 bases clipped from V and 6 bases from J, the junction kept 15 bases outside the gene matches. The CDR3 sequence is CASSDIYRGSSDGYTF. CDR3 nucleotide sequence: TGTGCCAGCAGCGATATTTACAGGGGAAGTTCGGATGGCTACACCTTC.

The chain joins TRBV2 to TRBJ1-5; a possible D gene is TRBD1 (6 bases). Trimming stripped 6 bases from V and 6 bases from J, with 15 bases between. Germline loops: CDR1 SNHLY, CDR2 FYNNEI. The CDR3 is 14 amino acids. The CDR3 DNA is TGTGCCAGCAGCGTACAGGGAATCGGTCAGCCCCAGCATTTT. Translating gives CASSVQGIGQPQHF.

This clone was observed a few times. The chain carries TRBV27 and TRBJ2-1; D may be TRBD1 (5 bases). Trimming took 4 bases from V and 9 from J, leaving 13 bases between them. CDR3 length equals 13 residues. Germline assignment: CDR1 MNHEY and CDR2 SMNVEV (reference sequence). CDR3 DNA sequence: TGTGCCAGCAGTTCCAGGGTAGAGGTTGAGCAGTTCTTC. It codes for CASSSRVEVEQFF.

V and J are TRBV30 and TRBJ1-3; no reliable D call. V gave up 4 bases and J gave up 2 bases, with 3 bases separating them. The germline CDR1 and CDR2 sequences are GTSNPN and SVGIG (reference sequence). This CDR3 is built from 11 residues. The CDR3 spells CAWTAGNTIYF. DNA for the CDR3: TGTGCCTGGACCGCTGGAAACACCATATATTTT.

V and J are TRBV19 and TRBJ2-1, with D tentatively TRBD2 (5 bases). Germline CDR1 and CDR2: LNHDA and SQIVND (reference sequence). The CDR3 covers 16 residues. V gave up 4 bases and J gave up 1 base, with 14 bases separating them. CDR3 DNA sequence: TGTGCCAGTAGTACCAGCGGACGATTATCCTACAATGAGCAGTTCTTC. It translates to CASSTSGRLSYNEQFF.

The chain links TRBV6-1 to TRBJ1-1; D is perhaps TRBD1 (5 bases). This CDR3 has 14 residues. Germline CDR1 is MNHNS and CDR2 is SASEGT. Trimming left V 7 bases short and J 1 base short, with 13 bases between. The CDR3 DNA is TGTGCCAGCATACCTAGGGGATCGAACACTGAAGCTTTCTTT. Its protein is CASIPRGSNTEAFF.

V usage is TRBV5-4 and J usage is TRBJ2-7; D may be TRBD1 (6 bases). Looked up from germline, CDR1 is SGHNT and CDR2 is YYREEE (reference sequence). Trimming took 0 bases from V and 4 from J, leaving 14 bases between them. There are 15 residues in the CDR3. CDR3 protein: CASSLGGPTGYEQYF. In nucleotides, the CDR3 is TGTGCCAGCAGCTTGGGGGGCCCTACAGGGTACGAGCAGTACTTC.

The chain employs TRBV7-9 and TRBJ1-1; D possibly corresponds to TRBD1 (5 bases). The CDR3 covers 15 residues. Per the germline V gene, CDR1 is SEHNR and CDR2 is FQNEAQ (reference sequence). Deletions cut 6 bases from V and 1 base from J, with 15 bases between. CDR3 bases: TGTGCCAGCAGAAGTTTCGGGGGGAGGAACACTGAAGCTTTCTTT. This translates into CASRSFGGRNTEAFF.

V usage is TRBV6-1 and J usage is TRBJ1-5; maybe TRBD1 (6 bases). CDR1 is MNHNS and CDR2 is SASEGT in the germline V gene. The CDR3 totals 14 residues. The ends were cut back, 3 bases at V and 6 bases at J, with 12 bases in the middle. DNA for the CDR3: TGTGCCAGCAGTGAGCGAGGGGGGGGTCAGCCCCAGCATTTT. Residues: CASSERGGGQPQHF.

Concerning this clone: It is unclear where the CDR3 begins or ends on the DNA, so no DNA is shown, and the CDR3 is as TCRdb lists it. The rearrangement uses TRBV21-1 and TRBJ1-5. TRBV21-1 is a listed pseudogene. The CDR3 has 15 amino acids, counting both end residues. The CDR3: CASSKVGVGNQPQHF.

V is TRBV7-9 and J is TRBJ2-5; TRBD1 might be the D (6 bases). The CDR3 has 13 amino acids. Trimming pared 5 bases from V and 3 bases from J, leaving 10 bases between. Germline V gene sequence: CDR1 SEHNR, CDR2 FQNEAQ (reference sequence). The CDR3 nucleotides read TGTGCCAGCAGCCACCGGGACAAAGAGACCCAGTACTTC. Translated: CASSHRDKETQYF.

J is TRBJ1-2 and V is TRBV4-2; D remains ambiguous. With 4 bases removed from V and 2 bases from J, the gap between germline ends came to 14 bases. Looked up from germline, CDR1 is LGHNA and CDR2 is YNFKEQ. This CDR3 has 15 residues. The CDR3, as DNA: TGTGCCAGCAGCCCGGGAGACACTCCAAACTATGGCTACACCTTC. Its translation is CASSPGDTPNYGYTF.

The V call is TRBV9, the J call TRBJ2-2; maybe TRBD1 (5 bases). CDR1 SGDLS and CDR2 YYNGEE come from the germline V gene. V gave up 0 bases and J gave up 7 bases, with 10 bases separating them. This CDR3 is built from 14 residues. The CDR3 here is CASSVVQGGGELFF. Here the CDR3 DNA reads TGTGCCAGCAGCGTAGTTCAGGGCGGCGGGGAGCTGTTTTTT.

The V gene is TRBV6-5, the J gene TRBJ2-5; D unresolved. This CDR3 spans 11 amino acids. CDR1 and CDR2 from the germline V gene are MNHEY and SVGAGI. V dropped 2 bases and J dropped 5 bases, with 3 bases sitting between them. For the CDR3, the DNA is TGTGCCAGCAGTTACGGGGAGACCCAGTACTTC. Translation gives CASSYGETQYF.

This clone appeared a few times. The chain recombines TRBV7-6 with TRBJ2-1, with 13 positions matching TRBD2. There are 19 residues in the CDR3. Losses at the gene ends were 2 bases for V and 0 bases for J; bases not matched to a gene: 7. Germline V CDR1 and CDR2: SGHVS, FNYEAQ. This CDR3 is CASSLYPGLAGDSYNEQFF. The CDR3 nucleotides read TGTGCCAGCAGCTTATACCCTGGACTAGCGGGAGACTCCTACAATGAGCAGTTCTTC. The variable domain in full, with the rest retrieved from reference TRBV7-6 and TRBJ2-1, is GAGVSQSPRYKVTKRGQDVALRCDPISGHVSLYWYRQALGQGPEFLTYFNYEAQQDKSGLPNDRFSAERPEGSISTLTIQRTEQRDSAMYRCASSLYPGLAGDSYNEQFFGPGTRLTVL.

J is TRBJ2-1 and V is TRBV10-3; the match to TRBD2 covers 12 bases. The junction had 6 bases not matched to a gene; V was cut back by 6 bases and J by 6 bases. Germline V lookup: CDR1 ENHRY, CDR2 SYGVKD. This CDR3 has 15 residues. As DNA, the CDR3 is TGTGCCATCAGAAACCTAGCGGGGGGGCTCAATGAGCAGTTCTTC. Translating gives CAIRNLAGGLNEQFF.

The rearrangement links TRBV15 to TRBJ1-5; TRBD1 matches 8 bases. This CDR3 is built from 16 residues. Germline V CDR1 and CDR2: LNHNV, YYDKDF (reference sequence). V shed 5 bases, J shed 6 bases, and the junction held 12 bases outside the gene matches. CDR3 amino acids: CATSGYGQGARQPQHF. DNA for the CDR3: TGTGCCACCAGCGGCTATGGTCAGGGGGCTCGTCAGCCCCAGCATTTT.

This rearrangement joins TRBV4-2 to TRBJ2-1, with D maybe TRBD2 (6 bases). The germline CDR1 and CDR2 sequences are LGHNA and YNFKEQ. V shed 1 base and J shed 9 bases, with 7 bases lying between them. This CDR3 comprises 12 residues. This CDR3 reads CASSQGGGEQFF. The CDR3 DNA is TGTGCCAGCAGCCAAGGGGGAGGTGAGCAGTTCTTC.

The gene calls are TRBV6-5 and TRBJ1-1, with D unresolved. The CDR3 has 13 amino acids. CDR1 is MNHEY, CDR2 SVGAGI, per germline. Deletions cut 2 bases from V and 0 bases from J, with 4 bases between. CDR3 residues: CASSYDLNTEAFF. As DNA, the CDR3 is TGTGCCAGCAGTTACGACCTGAACACTGAAGCTTTCTTT.

The rearrangement links TRBV27 to TRBJ2-5; TRBD2 matches at 9 bases. V trimming: 6 bases; J trimming: 5 bases; junction bases outside the gene matches: 4. Germline V gene lookup returns CDR1 MNHEY and CDR2 SMNVEV (reference sequence). This CDR3 has 13 residues. The CDR3 is CASRVSGSETQYF. CDR3 in DNA: TGTGCCAGCAGGGTTAGCGGGAGTGAGACCCAGTACTTC.

Concerning this clone itself: One junction end does not reproduce the germline sequence, and a read error may be involved. The chain uses TRBV5-8 and TRBJ2-5; 8 bases are a match to TRBD2. The CDR3 length is 12 residues. The V gene's germline CDR1 is SGHTS and CDR2 YDEGEE. CDR3 DNA sequence: TGTGCCAGCAGCCTGACGACTAGCGAGGGGGACTTC. It is translated as CASSLTTSEGDF.